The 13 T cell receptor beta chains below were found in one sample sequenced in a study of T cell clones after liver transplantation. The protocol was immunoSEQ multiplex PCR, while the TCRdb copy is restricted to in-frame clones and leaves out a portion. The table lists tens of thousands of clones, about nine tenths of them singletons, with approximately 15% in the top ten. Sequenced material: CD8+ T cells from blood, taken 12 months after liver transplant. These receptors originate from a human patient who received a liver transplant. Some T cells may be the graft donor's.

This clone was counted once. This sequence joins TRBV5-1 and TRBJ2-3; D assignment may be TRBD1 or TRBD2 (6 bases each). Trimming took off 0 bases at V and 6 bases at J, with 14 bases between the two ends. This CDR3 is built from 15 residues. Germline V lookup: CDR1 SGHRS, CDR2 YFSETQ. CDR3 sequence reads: CASSLEGGQPDTQYF. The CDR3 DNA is TGCGCCAGCAGCTTGGAGGGGGGCCAACCGGATACGCAGTATTTT.

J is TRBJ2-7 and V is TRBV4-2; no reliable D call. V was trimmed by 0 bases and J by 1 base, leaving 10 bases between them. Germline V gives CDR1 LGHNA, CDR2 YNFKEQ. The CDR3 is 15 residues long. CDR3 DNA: TGTGCCAGCAGCCAAGATCGCACGAAATCCTACGAGCAGTACTTC. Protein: CASSQDRTKSYEQYF.

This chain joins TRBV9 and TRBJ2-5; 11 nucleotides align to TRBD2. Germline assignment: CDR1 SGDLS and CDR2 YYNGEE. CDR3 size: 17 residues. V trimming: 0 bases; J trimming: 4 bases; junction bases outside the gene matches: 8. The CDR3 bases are TGTGCCAGCAGCGTAGAGGCTAGCGGGAGGCGTGGAGAGACCCAGTACTTC. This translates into CASSVEASGRRGETQYF.

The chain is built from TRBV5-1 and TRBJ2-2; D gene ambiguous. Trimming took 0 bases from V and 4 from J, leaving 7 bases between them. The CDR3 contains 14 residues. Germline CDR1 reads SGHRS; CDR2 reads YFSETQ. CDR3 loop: CASSLVTSTGELFF. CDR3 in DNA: TGCGCCAGCAGCTTGGTGACAAGCACCGGGGAGCTGTTTTTT. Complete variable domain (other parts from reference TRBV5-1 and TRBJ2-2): KAGVTQTPRYLIKTRGQQVTLSCSPISGHRSVSWYQQTPGQGLQFLFEYFSETQRNKGNFPGRFSGRQFSNSRSEMNVSTLELGDSALYLCASSLVTSTGELFFGEGSRLTVL.

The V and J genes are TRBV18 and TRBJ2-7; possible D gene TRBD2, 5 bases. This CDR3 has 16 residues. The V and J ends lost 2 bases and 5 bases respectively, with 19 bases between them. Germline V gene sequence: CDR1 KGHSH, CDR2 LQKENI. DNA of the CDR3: TGTGCCAGCTCACCAACGGACCTCTTCGAGGGAAACGAGCAGTACTTC. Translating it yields CASSPTDLFEGNEQYF.

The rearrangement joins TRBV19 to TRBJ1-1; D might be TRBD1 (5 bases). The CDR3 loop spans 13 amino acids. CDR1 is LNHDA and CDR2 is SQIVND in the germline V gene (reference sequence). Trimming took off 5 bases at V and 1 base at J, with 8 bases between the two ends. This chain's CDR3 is CASSFTGNTEAFF. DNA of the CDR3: TGTGCCAGTAGTTTCACAGGGAACACTGAAGCTTTCTTT.

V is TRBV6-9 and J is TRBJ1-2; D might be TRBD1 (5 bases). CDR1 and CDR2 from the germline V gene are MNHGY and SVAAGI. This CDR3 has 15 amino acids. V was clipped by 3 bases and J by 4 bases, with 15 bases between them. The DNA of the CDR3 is TGTGCCAGCAGTTACTCGAAGGAAGGGGTCTATGGCTACACCTTC. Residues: CASSYSKEGVYGYTF.

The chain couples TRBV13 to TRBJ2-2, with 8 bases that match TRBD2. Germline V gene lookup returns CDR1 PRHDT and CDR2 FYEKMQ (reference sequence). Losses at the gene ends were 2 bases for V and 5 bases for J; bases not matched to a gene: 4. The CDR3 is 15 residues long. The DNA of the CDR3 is TGTGCCAGCAGCTTACGACTAGCGAGAACCGGGGAGCTGTTTTTT. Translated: CASSLRLARTGELFF.

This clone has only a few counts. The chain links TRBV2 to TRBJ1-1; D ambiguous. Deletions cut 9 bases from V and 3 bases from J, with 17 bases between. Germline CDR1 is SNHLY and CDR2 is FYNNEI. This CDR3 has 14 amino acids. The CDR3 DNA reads TGTGCCAGAGTCGGCCGTTCTAGCTACACTGAAGCTTTCTTT. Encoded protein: CARVGRSSYTEAFF.

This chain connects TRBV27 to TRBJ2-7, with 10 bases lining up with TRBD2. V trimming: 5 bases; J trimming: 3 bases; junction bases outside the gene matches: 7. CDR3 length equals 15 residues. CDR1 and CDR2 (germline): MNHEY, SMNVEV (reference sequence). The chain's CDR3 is CASSPLAGEVYEQYF. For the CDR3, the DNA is TGTGCCAGCAGTCCTCTAGCGGGAGAGGTCTACGAGCAGTACTTC.

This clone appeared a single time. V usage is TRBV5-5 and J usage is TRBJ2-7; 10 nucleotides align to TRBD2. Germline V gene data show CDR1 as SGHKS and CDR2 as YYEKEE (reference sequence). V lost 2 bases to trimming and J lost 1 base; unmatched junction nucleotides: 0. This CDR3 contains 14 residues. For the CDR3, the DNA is TGTGCCAGCAGCTTTAGCGGGAGGTCCTACGAGCAGTACTTC. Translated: CASSFSGRSYEQYF.

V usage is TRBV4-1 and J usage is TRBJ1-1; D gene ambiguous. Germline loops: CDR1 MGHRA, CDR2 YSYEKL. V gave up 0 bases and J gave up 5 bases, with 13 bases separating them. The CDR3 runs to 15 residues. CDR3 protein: CASSQDIGESTEAFF. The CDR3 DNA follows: TGCGCCAGCAGCCAAGATATTGGAGAAAGTACTGAAGCTTTCTTT.

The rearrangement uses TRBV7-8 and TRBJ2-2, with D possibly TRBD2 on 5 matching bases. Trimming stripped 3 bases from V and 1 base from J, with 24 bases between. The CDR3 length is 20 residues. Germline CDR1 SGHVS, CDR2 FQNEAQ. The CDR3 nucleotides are TGTGCCAGCAGCTTGATTATGGGGAGCTCGGTGACGGGGAACACCGGGGAGCTGTTTTTT. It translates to CASSLIMGSSVTGNTGELFF. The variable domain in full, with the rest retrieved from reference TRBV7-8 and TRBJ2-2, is GAGVSQSPRYKVAKRGQDVALRCDPISGHVSLFWYQQALGQGPEFLTYFQNEAQLDKSGLPSDRFFAERPEGSVSTLKIQRTQQEDSAVYLCASSLIMGSSVTGNTGELFFGEGSRLTVL.